This T cell receptor (beta chain) was recorded in a study of response to subunit inactivated influenza vaccine. Regarding this clonotype: Its specificity is not known.

TCRdb redid the calling of the RT-PCR reads with MiXCR, one entry per CDR3 protein. The table includes hundreds of thousands of distinct CDR3 sequences, approximately 12% detected once. General observations from the study: That few new T cells are recruited by each seasonal influenza vaccination was the authors' suggestion.

The CDR3 consists of 14 residues. V gave up 6 bases and J gave up 0 bases, with 10 bases separating them. This material consisted of PBMCs from blood, taken on the day of vaccination. The chain links TRBV12-3 or TRBV12-4 to TRBJ2-3; the D is unclear. The receptor's source is a man in his forties or fifties who received an inactivated influenza vaccine. The CDR3 DNA is TGTGCCAGCAGGGCGACGGTGAGCACAGATACGCAGTATTTT. This encodes CASRATVSTDTQYF.